This TCR beta chain was observed in a study of blood T cell repertoires in COVID-19. Study information: Spain, Italy and the United States supplied samples that represented acute and convalescent COVID-19.

Sequenced by immunoSEQ multiplex PCR; TCRdb stores in-frame clones only, minus some. There are fewer than 150,000 clones in the sample; roughly 86% occur only once, and about 13% lies in the top ten. CDR1 is LGHDT and CDR2 is YNNKEL in the germline V gene (reference sequence). CDR3 length equals 14 residues. V dropped 3 bases and J dropped 4; count of bases not matched to a gene: 3. This clonotype was obtained from a human donor in a cohort sampled during active COVID-19. The sequencing input was peripheral blood. The chain links TRBV3-1 (or the pseudogene TRBV3-2) to TRBJ2-3, with 8 positions matching TRBD2. CDR3 nucleotide sequence: TGTGCCAGCAGCCAGGCGGGGGGTCCAGATACGCAGTATTTT. Translation gives CASSQAGGPDTQYF.